This paragraph reports one TCR beta chain. The DNA input per sorted-subset replicate PCR was about 220 ng, corresponding to tens of thousands of T cell genomes. TCRdb keeps only in-frame clones here, not all; method: immunoSEQ multiplex PCR. Of about 1,800,000 clones listed, roughly 95% are singletons. J was trimmed by 4 bases and V by 10 bases; bases with no gene match: 11. CDR1 SNHLY and CDR2 FYNNEI come from the germline V gene. This CDR3 region has 15 residues. This entry is derived from a study of shared clonotypes between healthy human individuals. CD8 cells classed as naive were CD45RO-negative and positively selected for CCR7, excluding terminally differentiated effector memory CD45RA+ cells. Those who donated, Caucasian adults without exception, all lived in Nashville, Tennessee.

Sequenced material: naive CD8+ T cells sorted from blood. This chain uses TRBV2 with TRBJ2-1; 9 positions agree with TRBD1. The receptor was isolated from a man between 18 and 35 years old in good health. The CDR3 reads CATSPTGTGYNEQFF. CDR3 DNA: TGTGCCACTTCCCCAACCGGGACAGGGTACAATGAGCAGTTCTTC.